This T cell receptor (beta chain) was identified during a study of cytomegalovirus exposure and HLA in healthy donors. Vbeta (60) and Jbeta (13) primers were used in the PCR. This table comes from immunoSEQ multiplex PCR, and its TCRdb copy is limited to in-frame clones, with some not included. The sample lists 120,000 or so clones, 81% occurring once. The CDR3 has 15 amino acids. Germline V gene sequence: CDR1 MNHNS, CDR2 SASEGT. Trimming at V came to 4 bases and at J to 5 bases, leaving 8 bases not matched to a gene. This clonotype was obtained from a man aged 18 to 29 in good health and CMV-seronegative. The material sequenced was PBMCs. The V and J genes are TRBV6-1 and TRBJ2-7, with 10 nucleotides matching TRBD1. CDR3 in DNA: TGTGCCAGCAGTGTCCCGGGACAGGGGTTTAACGAGCAGTACTTC. It translates to CASSVPGQGFNEQYF.